These T cell receptor beta chains were read from a single sample in a study of T-cell reconstitution after alpha-beta-depleted transplantation in children. TCRdb analysed the PCR reads with MiXCR anew, one entry per CDR3 protein. The sample carries approximately 350,000 distinct CDR3 sequences, 9% to 12% recorded once. Sample: PBMCs from the stem cell graft donor, taken from the stem cell graft. These receptors came from a human donor who donated a stem cell graft to a child with acute lymphoblastic leukemia. Both conserved end residues are part of each CDR3. A D gene is named only where the DNA matches it firmly. Part of the rows lack a size; the others show once, few, many or a class for expanded clones.

CDR3 DNA	CDR3 protein	clone size	D gene	V gene	J gene
TGTGCCAGCAGTTTCGCGGCTGGGTTGGACTTTTGGGAGCAGTACTTC	CASSFAAGLDFWEQYF	NA	NA	TRBV28	TRBJ2-7
TGCGCCAGCAGCCGAGGGGACGAGCAGTACTTC	CASSRGDEQYF	many	NA	TRBV4-3	TRBJ2-7
TGTGCCAGCAGCATAGGACAGGGCGGCACCGGGGAGCTGTTTTTT	CASSIGQGGTGELFF	NA	TRBD1	TRBV7-6	TRBJ2-2
TGTGCCAGCAGCCAAGGTCCAGGGGGCTCCTTGGTTGGGGCCAACGTCCTGACTTTC	CASSQGPGGSLVGANVLTF	few	TRBD1	TRBV14	TRBJ2-6
TGTGCCAGCAGCTCCCTTGTACGGGACAGGGCTTACTACGAGCAGTACTTC	CASSSLVRDRAYYEQYF	NA	TRBD1	TRBV28	TRBJ2-7
TGTGCCAGCAGTTACCCAAGGGCAGGGGGCAATACCTACGAGCAGTACTTC	CASSYPRAGGNTYEQYF	few	TRBD1	TRBV6-5	TRBJ2-7
TGCTGTGCTAGGGTGGGGACAGGGGGAGTGGCCTACGAGCAGTACTTC	CCARVGTGGVAYEQYF	NA	TRBD1	TRBV20-1	TRBJ2-7
TGTGCCAGTTCGGGACTAGTTGACTCCAATGAGCAGTTCTTC	CASSGLVDSNEQFF	NA	TRBD2	TRBV28	TRBJ2-1
TGTGCCAGCAGTCCAGGACAGGTGTCCTACGAGCAGTACTTC	CASSPGQVSYEQYF	many	TRBD1	TRBV12-3/TRBV12-4	TRBJ2-7
TGTGCCAGCTCATCGAGACAGTCTAGCACAGATACGCAGTATTTT	CASSSRQSSTDTQYF	many	NA	TRBV18	TRBJ2-3
TGCGCCAGCAGCTTCGGGACAGCTAACTATGGCTACACCTTC	CASSFGTANYGYTF	few	TRBD1	TRBV5-1	TRBJ1-2
TGTGCCAGTAGTAGCTACCAGGGGCGCGAAGGGGAGCAGTACTTC	CASSSYQGREGEQYF	few	NA	TRBV19	TRBJ2-7
TGTGCCATCAGGGAGATGATGGGGAGTGGAAACACCATATATTTT	CAIREMMGSGNTIYF	many	NA	TRBV10-3	TRBJ1-3
TGCGCCAGCAGCTTGGCGGCCCAATCCAATGAGCAGTTCTTC	CASSLAAQSNEQFF	NA	NA	TRBV5-1	TRBJ2-1
TGCGCCAGCAGCTTGTCCATGGGAGGGACAGTCGAGCAGTACTTC	CASSLSMGGTVEQYF	NA	NA	TRBV5-1	TRBJ2-7
TGTGCCAGCAGCTTGGGACTAGCGGGAGGGGCAGATACGCAGTATTTT	CASSLGLAGGADTQYF	many	TRBD2	TRBV7-3	TRBJ2-3
TGTGCCAGCAGCCCGAGAGGCAGCTCGAACACTGAAGCTTTCTTT	CASSPRGSSNTEAFF	NA	NA	TRBV7-8	TRBJ1-1
TGTGCCTGGAGCCTGACCATCTCCTACAATGAGCAGTTCTTC	CAWSLTISYNEQFF	NA	NA	TRBV30	TRBJ2-1
TGTGCCAGCAGCCTTAGCGGGAGAAGTGGCAATGAGCAGTTCTTC	CASSLSGRSGNEQFF	many	TRBD2	TRBV7-9	TRBJ2-1
TGTGCCAGCAGTTTAGGACTAGCGGGAGTCGGTTCCTACAATGAGCAGTTCTTC	CASSLGLAGVGSYNEQFF	few	TRBD2	TRBV27	TRBJ2-1
TGTGCCATCAGTGCTAGCGGGAGCTCCTACAATGAGCAGTTCTTC	CAISASGSSYNEQFF	many	TRBD2	TRBV10-3	TRBJ2-1
TGTGCCGCAGGGGGAGGGACTTCCTACGAGCAGTACTTC	CAAGGGTSYEQYF	NA	NA	TRBV27	TRBJ2-7
TGTGCCAGCAGTTCGCTTTTTAGCGGGAGGGCCTTCAATGAGCAGTTCTTC	CASSSLFSGRAFNEQFF	many	TRBD2	TRBV12-3/TRBV12-4	TRBJ2-1
TGTGCCACCAGTGATTTGAAGGAGCGGAACTCCTACGAGCAGTACTTC	CATSDLKERNSYEQYF	few	NA	TRBV24-1	TRBJ2-7
TGCGCCAGCAGCTTCTCCGTACAGTACAATGAGCAGTTCTTC	CASSFSVQYNEQFF	NA	NA	TRBV5-1	TRBJ2-1
TGCGCCAGCAGCACGGGACTAGCGGGAGAACTCAATGAGCAGTTCTTC	CASSTGLAGELNEQFF	many	TRBD2	TRBV5-1	TRBJ2-1